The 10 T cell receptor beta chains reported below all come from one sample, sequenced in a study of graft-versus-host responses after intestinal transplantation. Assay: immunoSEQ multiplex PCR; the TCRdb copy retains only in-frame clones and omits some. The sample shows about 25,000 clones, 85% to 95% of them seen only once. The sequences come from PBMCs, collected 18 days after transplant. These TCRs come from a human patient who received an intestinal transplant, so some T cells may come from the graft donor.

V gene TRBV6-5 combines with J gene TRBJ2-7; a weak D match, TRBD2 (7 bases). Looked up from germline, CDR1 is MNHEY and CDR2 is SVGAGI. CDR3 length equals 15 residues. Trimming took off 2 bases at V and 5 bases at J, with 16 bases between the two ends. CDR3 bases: TGTGCCAGCAGTTACATGGGGGGGGGCATTGACGAGCAGTACTTC. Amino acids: CASSYMGGGIDEQYF.

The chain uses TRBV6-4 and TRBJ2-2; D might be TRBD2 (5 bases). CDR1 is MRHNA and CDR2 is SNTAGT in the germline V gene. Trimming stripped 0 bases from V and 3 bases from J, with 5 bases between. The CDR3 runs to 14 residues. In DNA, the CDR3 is TGTGCCAGCAGTGACTCGAGGGACACCGGGGAGCTGTTTTTT. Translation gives CASSDSRDTGELFF.

In DNA form, the CDR3 reads TGCGCCACCCGCGGGGGGAACACTGAAGCTTTCTTT. Translation gives CATRGGNTEAFF. The J gene is TRBJ1-1, the V gene TRBV4-1, with D possibly being TRBD1 (5 bases). Germline V gene data show CDR1 as MGHRA and CDR2 as YSYEKL. The germline V and J ends were trimmed by 10 bases and 1 base, with 10 bases remaining between them. The CDR3 extends over 12 amino acids.

The DNA for the CDR3 is TGTGCCAGCAACACAAGGGGGTCAAACACCGGGGAGCTGTTTTTT. Protein product: CASNTRGSNTGELFF. This chain links TRBV9 with TRBJ2-2; possibly TRBD1 for D (6 bases). CDR3 length: 15 residues. Germline V gives CDR1 SGDLS, CDR2 YYNGEE. V was clipped by 6 bases and J by 2 bases, with 14 bases between them.

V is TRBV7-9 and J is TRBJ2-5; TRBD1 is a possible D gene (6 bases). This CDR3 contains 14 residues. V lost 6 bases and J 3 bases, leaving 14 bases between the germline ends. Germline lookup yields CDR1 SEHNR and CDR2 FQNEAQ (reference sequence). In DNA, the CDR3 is TGTGCCAGCAGTCGACAGGTACCCGAAGAGACCCAGTACTTC. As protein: CASSRQVPEETQYF.

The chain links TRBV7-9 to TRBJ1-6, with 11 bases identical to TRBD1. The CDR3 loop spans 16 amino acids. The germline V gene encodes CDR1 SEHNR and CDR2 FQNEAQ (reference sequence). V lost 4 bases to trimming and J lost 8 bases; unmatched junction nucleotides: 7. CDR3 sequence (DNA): TGTGCCAGCAGCTCGGGACAGGGGGTCTCCGATTCACCCCTCCACTTT. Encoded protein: CASSSGQGVSDSPLHF. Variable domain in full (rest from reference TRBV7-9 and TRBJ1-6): DTGVSQNPRHKITKRGQNVTFRCDPISEHNRLYWYRQTLGQGPEFLTYFQNEAQLEKSRLLSDRFSAERPKGSFSTLEIQRTEQGDSAMYLCASSSGQGVSDSPLHFGNGTRLTVT.

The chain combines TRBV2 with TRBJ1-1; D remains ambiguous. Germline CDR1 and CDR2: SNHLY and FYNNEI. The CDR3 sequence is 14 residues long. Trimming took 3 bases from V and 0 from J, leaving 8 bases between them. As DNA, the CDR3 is TGTGCCAGCAGTGACCTTATCATGAACACTGAAGCTTTCTTT. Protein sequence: CASSDLIMNTEAFF.

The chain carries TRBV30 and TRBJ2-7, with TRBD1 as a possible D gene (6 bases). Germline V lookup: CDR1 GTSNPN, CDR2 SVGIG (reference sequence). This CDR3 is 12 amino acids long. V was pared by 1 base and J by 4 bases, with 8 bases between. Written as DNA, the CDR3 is TGTGCCTGGAGTGCGACAGGTTACGAGCAGTACTTC. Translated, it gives CAWSATGYEQYF.

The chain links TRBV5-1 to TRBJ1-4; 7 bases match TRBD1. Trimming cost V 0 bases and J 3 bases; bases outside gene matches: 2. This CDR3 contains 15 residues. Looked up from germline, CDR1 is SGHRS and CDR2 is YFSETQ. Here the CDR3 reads CASSLDGQANEKLFF. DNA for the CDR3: TGCGCCAGCAGCTTGGATGGACAGGCTAATGAAAAACTGTTTTTT.

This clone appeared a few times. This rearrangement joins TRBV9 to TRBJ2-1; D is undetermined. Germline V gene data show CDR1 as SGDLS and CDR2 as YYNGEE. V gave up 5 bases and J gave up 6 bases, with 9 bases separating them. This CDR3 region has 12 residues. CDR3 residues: CASRPFGNEQFF. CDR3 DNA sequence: TGTGCCAGCAGGCCGTTCGGCAATGAGCAGTTCTTC.